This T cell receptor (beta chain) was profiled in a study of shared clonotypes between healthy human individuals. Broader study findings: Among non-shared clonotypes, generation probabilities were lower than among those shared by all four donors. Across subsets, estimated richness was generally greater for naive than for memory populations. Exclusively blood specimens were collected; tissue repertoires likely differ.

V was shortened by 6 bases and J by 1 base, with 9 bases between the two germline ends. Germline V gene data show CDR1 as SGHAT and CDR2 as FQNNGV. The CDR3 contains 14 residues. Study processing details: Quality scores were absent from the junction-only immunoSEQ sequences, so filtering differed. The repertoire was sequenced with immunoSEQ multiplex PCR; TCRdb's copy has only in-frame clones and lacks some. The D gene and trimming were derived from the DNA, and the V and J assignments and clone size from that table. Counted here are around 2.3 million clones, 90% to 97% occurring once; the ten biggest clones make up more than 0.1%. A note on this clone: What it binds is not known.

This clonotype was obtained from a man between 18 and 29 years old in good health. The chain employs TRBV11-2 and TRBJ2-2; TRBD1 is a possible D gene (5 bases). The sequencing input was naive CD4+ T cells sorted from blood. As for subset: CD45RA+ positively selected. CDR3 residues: CASREQGNTGELFF. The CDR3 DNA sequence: TGTGCCAGCAGGGAGCAGGGGAACACCGGGGAGCTGTTTTTT.